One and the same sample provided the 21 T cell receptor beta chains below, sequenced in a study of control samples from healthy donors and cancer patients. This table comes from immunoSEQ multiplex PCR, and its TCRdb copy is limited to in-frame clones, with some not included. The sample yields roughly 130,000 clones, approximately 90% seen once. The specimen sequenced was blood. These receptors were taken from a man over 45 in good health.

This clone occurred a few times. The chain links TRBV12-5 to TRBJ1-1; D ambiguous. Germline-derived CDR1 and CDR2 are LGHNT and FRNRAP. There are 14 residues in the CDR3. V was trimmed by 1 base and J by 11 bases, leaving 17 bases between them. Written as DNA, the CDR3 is TGTGCTAGTGGTTTGGCCCTCCGTGATTTTGTGGCTTTCTTT. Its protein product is CASGLALRDFVAFF.

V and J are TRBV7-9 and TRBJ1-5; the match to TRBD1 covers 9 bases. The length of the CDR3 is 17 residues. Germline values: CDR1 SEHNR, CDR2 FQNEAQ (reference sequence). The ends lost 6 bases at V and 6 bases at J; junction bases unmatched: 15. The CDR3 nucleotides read TGTGCCAGCAGTTTTACGCCCTCCGGGACAGGGCCTCAGCCCCAGCATTTT. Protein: CASSFTPSGTGPQPQHF.

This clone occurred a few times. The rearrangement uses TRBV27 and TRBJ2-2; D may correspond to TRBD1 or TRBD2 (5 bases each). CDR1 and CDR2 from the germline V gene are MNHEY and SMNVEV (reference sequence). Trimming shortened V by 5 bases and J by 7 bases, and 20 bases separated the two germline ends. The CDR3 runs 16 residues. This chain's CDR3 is CASSRRDGARGGELFF. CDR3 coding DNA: TGTGCCAGCAGTAGAAGGGACGGAGCGAGGGGCGGGGAGCTGTTTTTT.

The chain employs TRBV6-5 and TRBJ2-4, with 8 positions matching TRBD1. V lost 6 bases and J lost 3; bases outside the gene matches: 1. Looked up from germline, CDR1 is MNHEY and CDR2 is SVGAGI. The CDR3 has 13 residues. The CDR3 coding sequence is TGTGCCAGCAGGGACAGGGACAAAAACATTCAGTACTTC. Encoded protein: CASRDRDKNIQYF.

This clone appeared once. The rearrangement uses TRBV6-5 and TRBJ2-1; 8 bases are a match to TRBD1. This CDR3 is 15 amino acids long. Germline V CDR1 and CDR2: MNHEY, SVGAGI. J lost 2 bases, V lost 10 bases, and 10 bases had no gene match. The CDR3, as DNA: TGTGCCACGGAATCGACAGGGGATCCCTACAATGAGCAGTTCTTC. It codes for CATESTGDPYNEQFF.

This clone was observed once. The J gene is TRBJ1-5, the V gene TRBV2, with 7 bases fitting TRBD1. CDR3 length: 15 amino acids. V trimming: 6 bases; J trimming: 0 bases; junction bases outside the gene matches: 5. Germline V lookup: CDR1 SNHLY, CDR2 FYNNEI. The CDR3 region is CASRGGSDSNQPQHF. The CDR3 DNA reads TGTGCCAGCAGAGGGGGCAGCGATAGCAATCAGCCCCAGCATTTT.

This CDR3 reads CASSQFQAGNTIYF. As DNA, the CDR3 is TGTGCCAGCAGCCAATTTCAGGCTGGAAACACCATATATTTT. The rearrangement uses TRBV16 and TRBJ1-3; no firm D call. Germline assignment: CDR1 KGHSY and CDR2 FQNENV. This CDR3 has 14 residues. The germline V and J ends were trimmed by 1 base and 2 bases, with 6 bases remaining between them.

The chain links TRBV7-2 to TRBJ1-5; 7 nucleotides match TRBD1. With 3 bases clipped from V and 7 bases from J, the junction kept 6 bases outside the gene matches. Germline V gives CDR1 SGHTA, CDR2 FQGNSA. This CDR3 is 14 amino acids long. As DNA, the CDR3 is TGTGCCAGCAGCTTCGGACAGGAGGGACAGCCCCAGCATTTT. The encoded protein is CASSFGQEGQPQHF.

This CDR3 is CASRRAGQLLNEQYF. In nucleotides, the CDR3 is TGTGCCAGCAGGCGGGCGGGACAGCTACTAAACGAGCAGTACTTC. The rearrangement links TRBV27 to TRBJ2-7; TRBD1 might be the D (7 bases). V was cut by 6 bases and J by 5 bases, with 20 bases left in between. The CDR3 loop spans 15 amino acids. Germline V gene data show CDR1 as MNHEY and CDR2 as SMNVEV (reference sequence).

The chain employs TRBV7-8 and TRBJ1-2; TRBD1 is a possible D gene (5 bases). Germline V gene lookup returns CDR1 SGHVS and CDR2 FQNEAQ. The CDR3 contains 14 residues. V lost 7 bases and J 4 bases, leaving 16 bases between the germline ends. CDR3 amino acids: CASNIGARPYGYTF. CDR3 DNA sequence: TGTGCCAGCAACATTGGGGCCCGGCCCTATGGCTACACCTTC. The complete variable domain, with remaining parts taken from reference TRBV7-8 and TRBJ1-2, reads GAGVSQSPRYKVAKRGQDVALRCDPISGHVSLFWYQQALGQGPEFLTYFQNEAQLDKSGLPSDRFFAERPEGSVSTLKIQRTQQEDSAVYLCASNIGARPYGYTFGSGTRLTVV.

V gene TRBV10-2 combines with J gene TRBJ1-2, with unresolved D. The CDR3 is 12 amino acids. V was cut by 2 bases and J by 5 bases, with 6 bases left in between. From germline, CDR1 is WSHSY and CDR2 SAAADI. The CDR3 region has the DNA TGCGCCAGCAGTGAGGGACTGTATGGCTACACCTTC. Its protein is CASSEGLYGYTF.

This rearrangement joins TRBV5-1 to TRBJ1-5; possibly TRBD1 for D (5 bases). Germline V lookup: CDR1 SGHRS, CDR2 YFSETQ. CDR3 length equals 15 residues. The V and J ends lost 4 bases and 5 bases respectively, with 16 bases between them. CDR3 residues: CASSPGVVGHQPQHF. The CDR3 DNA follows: TGCGCCAGCAGCCCGGGGGTGGTCGGTCATCAGCCCCAGCATTTT. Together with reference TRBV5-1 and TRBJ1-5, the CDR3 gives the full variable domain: KAGVTQTPRYLIKTRGQQVTLSCSPISGHRSVSWYQQTPGQGLQFLFEYFSETQRNKGNFPGRFSGRQFSNSRSEMNVSTLELGDSALYLCASSPGVVGHQPQHFGDGTRLSIL.

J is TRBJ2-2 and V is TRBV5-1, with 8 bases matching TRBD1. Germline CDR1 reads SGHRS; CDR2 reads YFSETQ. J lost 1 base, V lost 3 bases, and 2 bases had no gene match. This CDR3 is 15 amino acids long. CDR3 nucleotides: TGCGCCAGCAGCTCTGACAGGGGGAACACCGGGGAGCTGTTTTTT. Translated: CASSSDRGNTGELFF.

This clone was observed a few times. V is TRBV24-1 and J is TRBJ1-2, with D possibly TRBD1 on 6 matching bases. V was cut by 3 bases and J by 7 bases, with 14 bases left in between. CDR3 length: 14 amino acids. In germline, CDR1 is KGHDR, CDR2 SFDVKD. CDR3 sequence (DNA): TGTGCCACCAGTGATAAAAGGGACATCGCTGGCTACACCTTC. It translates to CATSDKRDIAGYTF.

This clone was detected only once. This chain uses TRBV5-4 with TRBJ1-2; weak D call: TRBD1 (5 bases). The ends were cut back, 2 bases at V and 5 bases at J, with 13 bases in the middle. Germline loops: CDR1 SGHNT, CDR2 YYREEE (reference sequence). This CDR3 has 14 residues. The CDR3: CASSFRDLVYGYTF. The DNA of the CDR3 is TGTGCCAGCAGCTTTAGGGACCTCGTGTATGGCTACACCTTC.

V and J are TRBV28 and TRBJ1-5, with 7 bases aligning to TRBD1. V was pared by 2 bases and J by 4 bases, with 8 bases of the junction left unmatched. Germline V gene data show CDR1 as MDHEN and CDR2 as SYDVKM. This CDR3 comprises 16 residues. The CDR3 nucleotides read TGTGCCAGCAGTTTACTTAGGGGGCGCCGGAATCAGCCCCAGCATTTT. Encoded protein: CASSLLRGRRNQPQHF.

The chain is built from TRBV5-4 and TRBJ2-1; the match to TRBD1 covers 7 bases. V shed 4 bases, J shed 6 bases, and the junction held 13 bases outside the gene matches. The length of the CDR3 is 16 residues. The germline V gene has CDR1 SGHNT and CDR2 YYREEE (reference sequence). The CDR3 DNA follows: TGTGCCAGCAGCCCGGGGCAGGGGGTTATTCGCAATGAGCAGTTCTTC. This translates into CASSPGQGVIRNEQFF.

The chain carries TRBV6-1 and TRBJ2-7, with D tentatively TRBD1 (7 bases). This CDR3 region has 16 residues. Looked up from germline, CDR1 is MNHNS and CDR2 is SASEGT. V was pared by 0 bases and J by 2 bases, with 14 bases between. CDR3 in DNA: TGTGCCAGCAGTGAAGCGCAGGGGGGCCTCACCTACGAGCAGTACTTC. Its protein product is CASSEAQGGLTYEQYF.

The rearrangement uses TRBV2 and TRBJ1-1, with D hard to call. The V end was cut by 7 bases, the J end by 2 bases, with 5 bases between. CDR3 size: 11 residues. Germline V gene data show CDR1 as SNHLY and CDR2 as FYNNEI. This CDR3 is CASISNTEAFF. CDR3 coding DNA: TGTGCCAGCATTTCAAACACTGAAGCTTTCTTT.

This CDR3 reads CASSQTSGGAKDTQYF. The CDR3 nucleotides read TGCGCCAGCAGCCAGACTAGCGGGGGGGCGAAGGATACGCAGTATTTT. The chain links TRBV4-1 to TRBJ2-3, with 14 bases that match TRBD2. CDR3 length equals 16 residues. In germline, CDR1 is MGHRA, CDR2 YSYEKL. V lost 3 bases to trimming and J lost 6 bases; unmatched junction nucleotides: 5.

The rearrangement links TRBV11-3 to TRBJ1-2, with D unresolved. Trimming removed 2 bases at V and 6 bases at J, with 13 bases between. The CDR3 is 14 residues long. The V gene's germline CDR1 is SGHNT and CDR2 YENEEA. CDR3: CASSLIDGENGYTF. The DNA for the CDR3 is TGTGCCAGCAGCTTAATCGACGGGGAAAATGGCTACACCTTC.